This TCR beta chain is drawn from a study of CD8+CD57+ T cells in acquired aplastic anemia (dated by TCRdb to 2016 to 2018). Broadly, across the study: Extracted DNA from sorted CD4+ and CD8+ cells averaged about 3 ug, ranging from 0.2 to 27.4 ug. A CD8+CD57+ expansion meant a frequency higher than the mean frequency seen in healthy subjects.

Expansion of CD8+CD57+ cells had been shown by flow cytometry in the patients chosen for sequencing. Severe acquired aplastic anemia was diagnosed in all patients according to International Study of Aplastic Anemia and Agranulocytosis and Camitta criteria. At the time blood was sampled, none of the patients had received any therapy. TCR repertoires of sorted CD4+ and CD8+ blood T cells from severe aplastic anemia patients and healthy subjects were deep-sequenced in the study. In the USA, patient enrollment took place under clinicaltrials.gov protocols 00001620, 01623167, 00001397, 00071045, 00081523 and 00961064. Ficoll-Paque density gradient centrifugation was used to isolate peripheral blood mononuclear cells. CD4+ and CD8+ T cells were sorted by FACS or magnetic beads before DNA extraction. The investigation overall reported the following: Between patients and healthy controls, no significant difference in CD8+ Simpson's diversity was found (P=0.060). Approximately 31 CD8+ CDR3 sequences were found in both patients and controls but appeared to be highly expressed in patients and within the immunodominant clones of the patients.

The germline ends are 14 bases apart after V is trimmed by 1 base and J by 8 bases. CDR1 LNHDA and CDR2 SQIVND were looked up in the germline V gene (reference sequence). The CDR3 numbers 15 residues from cysteine through phenylalanine. Solely the CDR3 DNA is kept, with 45 bases framed from the first base. Genomic DNA served as template for TCR beta VDJ combination and CDR3 sequence profiling. An Illumina HiSeq 2000 was used for TCR repertoire sequencing. The original methods were these. Repertoire assessment relied on Simpson's diversity index, CDR3 size and DJ length profiles, and TRBV/TRBJ rearrangement plots. The most abundant DNA sequence in the deep sequencing data was taken as the immunodominant clone. CDR3 amino acid sequences were checked for sharing between subjects and were compared against published repertoires and the VDJdb database. In-frame beta chains were kept once TCRdb had trimmed the public reads at Q25 with fastp and called clones with MiXCR. Records with the same CDR3 protein are collapsed into one entry carrying the most frequent genes and DNA. The V and J calls come from TCRdb's annotation, not from the publication. This sample is represented by approximately 470,000 distinct CDR3 sequences; about a third of them were singletons. The ten largest clonotypes hold around 0.82% of the sample.

For this clonotype: Its antigen specificity is not known. Within one base of it there is no much larger clone, and no base qualities were kept.

The chain was built from TRBV19 and TRBJ1-4; tentative D gene TRBD1, with 5 bases matching. Sequenced input: sorted CD4+, CD8+, or CD8+CD57+ T cells (not recorded which) from PBMCs. This receptor was obtained from a human donor with aplastic anemia. The CDR3 in this case is CASSIGGAQREKLFF. The sequenced DNA is TGTGCCAGTAGTATAGGCGGGGCACAACGGGAAAAACTGTTTTTT.